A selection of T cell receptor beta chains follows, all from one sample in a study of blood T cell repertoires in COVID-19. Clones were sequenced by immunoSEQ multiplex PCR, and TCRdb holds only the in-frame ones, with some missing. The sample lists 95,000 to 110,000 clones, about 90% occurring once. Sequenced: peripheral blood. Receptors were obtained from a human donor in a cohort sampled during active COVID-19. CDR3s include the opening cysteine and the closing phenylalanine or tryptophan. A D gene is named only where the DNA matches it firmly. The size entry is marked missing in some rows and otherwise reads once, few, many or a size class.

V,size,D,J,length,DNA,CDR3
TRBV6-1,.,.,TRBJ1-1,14,TGTGCCAGCAGTGAACCAGGGGTTAACACTGAAGCTTTCTTT,CASSEPGVNTEAFF
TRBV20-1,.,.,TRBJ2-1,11,TGCAGTGCTCACTCCACGGGTGAGCAGTTCTTC,CSAHSTGEQFF
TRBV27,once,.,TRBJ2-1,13,TGTGCCAGCAGTTTAGGGGGGGCGAATGAGCAGTTCTTC,CASSLGGANEQFF
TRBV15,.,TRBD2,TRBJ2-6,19,TGTGCCACCAGCAGGGGGACTAGCGGGAGGGCATCTGGGGCCAACGTCCTGACTTTC,CATSRGTSGRASGANVLTF
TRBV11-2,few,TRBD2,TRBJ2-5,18,TGTGCCAGCAGCAGGGCCAGCCCGGGACTAGCGGGGCAAGAGACCCAGTACTTC,CASSRASPGLAGQETQYF
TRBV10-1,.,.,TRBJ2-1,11,TGCGCCAGCAGTGGAGTGAATGAGCAGTTCTTC,CASSGVNEQFF
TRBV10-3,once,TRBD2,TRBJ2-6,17,TGTGCCATCAACAGCGGCGGGGGGGCCTCTGGGGCCAACGTCCTGACTTTC,CAINSGGGASGANVLTF
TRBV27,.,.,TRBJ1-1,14,TGTGCCAGCAGCTTTGATGACAGCAACACTGAAGCTTTCTTT,CASSFDDSNTEAFF
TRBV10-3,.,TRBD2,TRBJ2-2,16,TGTGCCATCAGGGAACCTAGCGGCAGAAACACCGGGGAGCTGTTTTTT,CAIREPSGRNTGELFF
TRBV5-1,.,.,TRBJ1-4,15,TGCGCCAGCAGCTTGACAGGGCAAGACGATGAAAAACTGTTTTTT,CASSLTGQDDEKLFF
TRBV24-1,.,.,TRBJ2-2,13,TGTGCCACCAGTGATTCGGGGGCCGGGGAGCTGTTTTTT,CATSDSGAGELFF
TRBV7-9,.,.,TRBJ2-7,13,TGTGCCAGCAGTTTCCCCCCCGGGGACGAGCAGTACTTC,CASSFPPGDEQYF
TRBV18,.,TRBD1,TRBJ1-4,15,TGTGCCAGCTCACCATCGGGACAGGTAGCTGAAAAACTGTTTTTT,CASSPSGQVAEKLFF
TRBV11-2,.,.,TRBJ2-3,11,TGTGCCAGCAGCACTTCAGATACGCAGTATTTT,CASSTSDTQYF
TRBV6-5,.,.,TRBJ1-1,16,TGTGCCAGCAGTTACAACAGTCGGGGAACGAACACTGAAGCTTTCTTT,CASSYNSRGTNTEAFF
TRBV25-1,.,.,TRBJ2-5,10,TGTGCCAGCAGGCGGGAGACCCAGTACTTC,CASRRETQYF
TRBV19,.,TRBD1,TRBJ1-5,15,TGTGCCAGTGGAACAGGGGCGGATAGCAATCAGCCCCAGCATTTT,CASGTGADSNQPQHF
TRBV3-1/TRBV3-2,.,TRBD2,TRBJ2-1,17,TGTGCCAGCAGCCAAATTACAACTAGCGGGGTCTACAATGAGCAGTTCTTC,CASSQITTSGVYNEQFF
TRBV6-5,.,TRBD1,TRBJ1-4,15,TGTGCCAGCAGCCGGACAGGGGAGGGTAATGAAAAACTGTTTTTT,CASSRTGEGNEKLFF
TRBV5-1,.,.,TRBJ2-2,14,TGCGCCAGCAGCCCGGGTCCTGTAGGCGGGGAGCTGTTTTTT,CASSPGPVGGELFF
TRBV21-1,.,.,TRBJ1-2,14,TGTGCCAGCAGCAAACCGGGGACAGGGGCTGGCTACACCTTC,CASSKPGTGAGYTF
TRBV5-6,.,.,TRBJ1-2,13,TGTGCCAGCAGCTTGGTATTCGGAGGGGGCTACACCTTC,CASSLVFGGGYTF
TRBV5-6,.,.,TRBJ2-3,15,TGTGCCAGCAGCTTGCCCCAGGACTATCGAGATACGCAGTATTTT,CASSLPQDYRDTQYF
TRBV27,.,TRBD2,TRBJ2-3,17,TGTGCCAGCACCGTATATAGCGGGGGACTTAGCACAGATACGCAGTATTTT,CASTVYSGGLSTDTQYF
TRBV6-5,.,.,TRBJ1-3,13,TGTGCCAGCAGTCAGAATCAGGGAAACACCATATATTTT,CASSQNQGNTIYF
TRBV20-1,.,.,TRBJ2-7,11,TGCAGTGCTAGGAACAGTTACGAGCAGTACTTC,CSARNSYEQYF
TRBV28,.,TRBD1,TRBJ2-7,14,TGTGCCAGCAGCGATACGGACAGGGCGTACGAGCAGTACTTC,CASSDTDRAYEQYF
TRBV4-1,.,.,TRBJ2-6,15,TGCGCCAGCAGCCCGGAGAACTCTGGGGCCAACGTCCTGACTTTC,CASSPENSGANVLTF
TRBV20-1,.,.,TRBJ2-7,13,TGCAGTGCTAGTGCTGGACTTCGACGGGAGCAGTACTTC,CSASAGLRREQYF
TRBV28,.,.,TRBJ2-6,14,TGTGCCAGCACCGCGATGTTAGCGGCCAACGTCCTGACTTTC,CASTAMLAANVLTF
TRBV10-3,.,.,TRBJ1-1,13,TGTGCCATCAGTGAGACTCAGAACACTGAAGCTTTCTTT,CAISETQNTEAFF
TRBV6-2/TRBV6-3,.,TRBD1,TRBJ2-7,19,TGTGCCAGCAGTTACTCACAGGGGGCGGTGGTGTGGAATACCTACGAGCAGTACTTC,CASSYSQGAVVWNTYEQYF
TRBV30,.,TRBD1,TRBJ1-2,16,TGTGCCTGGAGTGTACTTGGTGACAGGGGGAAGAATGGCTACACCTTC,CAWSVLGDRGKNGYTF
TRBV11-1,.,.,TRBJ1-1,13,TGTGCCAGCAGCTTATTCGTGGAGGGAGACGCTTTCTTT,CASSLFVEGDAFF
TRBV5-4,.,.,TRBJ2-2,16,TGTGCCAGCAGCAGCCCCGGGACTTCCTACACCGGGGAGCTGTTTTTT,CASSSPGTSYTGELFF
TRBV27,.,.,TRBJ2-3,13,TGTGCCAGCAGGCGGAGTGTTACAGATACGCAGTATTTT,CASRRSVTDTQYF
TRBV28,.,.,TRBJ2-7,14,TGTGCCAGCAGTCCCCTTCCCCCTACCTACGAGCAGTACTTC,CASSPLPPTYEQYF
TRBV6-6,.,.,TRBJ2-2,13,TGTGCCAGCAGACAGGGTGAAACCGGGGAGCTGTTTTTT,CASRQGETGELFF
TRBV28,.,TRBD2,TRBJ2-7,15,TGTGCCAGCATAACAGCGGGACGAAGCTCCTACGAGCAGTACTTC,CASITAGRSSYEQYF
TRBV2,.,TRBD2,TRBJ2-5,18,TGTGCCAGCAGTGAATCGGCTAGCGGGGGAACCTCGCAAGAGACCCAGTACTTC,CASSESASGGTSQETQYF
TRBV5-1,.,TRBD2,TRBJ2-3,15,TGCGCCTCCTCTGGGACTAGCGGGGGAACAGATACGCAGTATTTT,CASSGTSGGTDTQYF
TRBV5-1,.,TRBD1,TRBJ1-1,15,TGCGCCAGCAGCTTTTCGGGACAGATGAACACTGAAGCTTTCTTT,CASSFSGQMNTEAFF